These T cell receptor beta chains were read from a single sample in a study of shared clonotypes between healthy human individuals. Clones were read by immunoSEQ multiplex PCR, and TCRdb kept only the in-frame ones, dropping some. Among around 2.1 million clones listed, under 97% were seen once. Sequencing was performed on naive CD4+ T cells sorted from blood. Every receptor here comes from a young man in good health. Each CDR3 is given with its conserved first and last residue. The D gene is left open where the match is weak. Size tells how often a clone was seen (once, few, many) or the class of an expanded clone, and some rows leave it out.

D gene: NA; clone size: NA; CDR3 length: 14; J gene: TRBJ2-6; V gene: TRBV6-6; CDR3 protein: CASSPRSGANVLTF; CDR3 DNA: TGTGCCAGCAGTCCACGCTCTGGGGCCAACGTCCTGACTTTC
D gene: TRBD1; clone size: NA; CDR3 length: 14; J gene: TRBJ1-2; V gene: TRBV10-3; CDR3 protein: CAISGQGTLYGYTF; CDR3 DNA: TGTGCCATCTCGGGACAGGGGACCCTCTATGGCTACACCTTC
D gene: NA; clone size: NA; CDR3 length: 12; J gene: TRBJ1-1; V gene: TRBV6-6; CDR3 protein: CASSSSNIEAFF; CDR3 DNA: TGTGCCAGCAGTTCCTCGAATATCGAAGCTTTCTTT
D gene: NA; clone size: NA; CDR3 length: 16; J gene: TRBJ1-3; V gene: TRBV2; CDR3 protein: CASNVGGRSSGNTIYF; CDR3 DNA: TGTGCCAGCAACGTCGGGGGAAGGTCCTCTGGAAACACCATATATTTT
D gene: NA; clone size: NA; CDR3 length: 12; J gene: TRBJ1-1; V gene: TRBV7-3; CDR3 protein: CASSGPNTEAFF; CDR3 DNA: TGTGCCAGCAGCGGCCCGAACACTGAAGCTTTCTTT
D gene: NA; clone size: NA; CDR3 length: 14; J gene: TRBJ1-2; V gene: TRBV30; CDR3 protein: CAWSASYAPYGYTF; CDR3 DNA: TGTGCCTGGAGCGCGTCTTACGCGCCCTATGGCTACACCTTC
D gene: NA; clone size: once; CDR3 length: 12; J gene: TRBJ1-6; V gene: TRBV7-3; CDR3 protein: CASGADNSPLHF; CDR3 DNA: TGTGCCAGCGGGGCGGATAATTCACCCCTCCACTTT
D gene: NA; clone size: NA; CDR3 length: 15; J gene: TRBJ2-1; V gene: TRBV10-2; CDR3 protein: CASSLSRDGGYEQFF; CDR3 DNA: TGCGCCAGCAGCCTTAGCCGGGACGGGGGATATGAGCAGTTCTTC
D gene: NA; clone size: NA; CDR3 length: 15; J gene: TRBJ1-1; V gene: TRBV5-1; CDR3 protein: CASSQGQLMNTEAFF; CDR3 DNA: TGCGCCAGCAGCCAAGGACAGTTGATGAACACTGAAGCTTTCTTT
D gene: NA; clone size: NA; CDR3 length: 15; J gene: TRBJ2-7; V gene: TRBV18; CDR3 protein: CASSLRDRPWDEQYF; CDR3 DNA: TGTGCCAGCTCATTGCGGGACAGACCGTGGGACGAGCAGTACTTC
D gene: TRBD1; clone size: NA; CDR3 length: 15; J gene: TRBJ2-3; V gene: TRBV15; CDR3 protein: CATSRDHQGADTQYF; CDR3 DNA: TGTGCCACCAGCAGAGATCACCAGGGGGCGGATACGCAGTATTTT
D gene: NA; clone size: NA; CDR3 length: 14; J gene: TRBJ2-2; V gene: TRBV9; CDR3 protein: CASSPRGEAGELFF; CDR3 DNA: TGTGCCAGCAGCCCGAGGGGTGAAGCCGGGGAGCTGTTTTTT
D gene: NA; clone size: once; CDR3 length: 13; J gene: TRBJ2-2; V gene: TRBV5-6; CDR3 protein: CASSLAHLGELFF; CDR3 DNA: TGTGCCAGCAGCTTGGCTCATCTCGGGGAGCTGTTTTTT
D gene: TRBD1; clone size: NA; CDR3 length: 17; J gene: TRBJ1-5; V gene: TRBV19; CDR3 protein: CASRRYTGAYSNQPQHF; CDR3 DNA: TGTGCCAGTAGGAGATACACAGGGGCTTATAGCAATCAGCCCCAGCATTTT
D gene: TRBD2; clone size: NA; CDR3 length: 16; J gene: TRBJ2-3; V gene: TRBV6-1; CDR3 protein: CASSGLAGPRSDTQYF; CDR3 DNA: TGTGCCAGCAGTGGCCTAGCGGGGCCCCGCTCAGATACGCAGTATTTT
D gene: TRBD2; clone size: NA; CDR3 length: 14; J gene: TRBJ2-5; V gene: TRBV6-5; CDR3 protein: CASSGLAGGETQYF; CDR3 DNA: TGTGCCAGCAGTGGACTAGCGGGAGGGGAGACCCAGTACTTC
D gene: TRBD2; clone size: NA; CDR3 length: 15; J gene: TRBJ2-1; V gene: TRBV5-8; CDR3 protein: CASSLSGSPYNEQFF; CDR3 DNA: TGTGCCAGCAGCTTAAGCGGGAGTCCCTACAATGAGCAGTTCTTC
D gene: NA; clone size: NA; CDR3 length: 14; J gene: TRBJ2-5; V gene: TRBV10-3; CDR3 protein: CAIRPGSTPGAQYF; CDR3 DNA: TGTGCCATCAGGCCGGGATCTACTCCGGGGGCCCAGTACTTC
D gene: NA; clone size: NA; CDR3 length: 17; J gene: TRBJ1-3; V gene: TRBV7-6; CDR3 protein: CASSSAPGLSPGNTIYF; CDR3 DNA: TGTGCCAGCAGCTCCGCACCGGGACTAAGCCCTGGAAACACCATATATTTT
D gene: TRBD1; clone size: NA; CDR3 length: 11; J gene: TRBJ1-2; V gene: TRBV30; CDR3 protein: CALTGYYGYTF; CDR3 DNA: TGTGCCTTGACAGGGTACTATGGCTACACCTTC
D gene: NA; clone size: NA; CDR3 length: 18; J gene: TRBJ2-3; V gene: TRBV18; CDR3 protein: CASSIDRTPSARTDTQYF; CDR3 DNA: TGTGCCAGCTCAATCGATCGGACCCCCAGCGCGAGGACAGATACGCAGTATTTT
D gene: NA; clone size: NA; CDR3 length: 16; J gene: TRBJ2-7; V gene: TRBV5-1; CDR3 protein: CASSVSGPPSSYEQYF; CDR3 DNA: TGCGCCAGCAGCGTTTCGGGACCGCCATCTTCCTACGAGCAGTACTTC
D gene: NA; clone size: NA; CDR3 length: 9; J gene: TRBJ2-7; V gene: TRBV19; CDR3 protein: CASFYEQYF; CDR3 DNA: TGTGCCAGCTTCTACGAGCAGTACTTC
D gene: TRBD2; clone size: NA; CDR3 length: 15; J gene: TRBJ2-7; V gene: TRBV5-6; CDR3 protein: CASSLRLAGPYEQYF; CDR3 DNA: TGTGCCAGCAGCTTGCGGCTAGCGGGACCCTACGAGCAGTACTTC
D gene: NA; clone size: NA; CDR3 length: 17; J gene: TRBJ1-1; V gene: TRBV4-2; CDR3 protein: CASSQDGGSGPNTEAFF; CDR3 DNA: TGTGCCAGCAGCCAAGATGGCGGTTCGGGGCCGAACACTGAAGCTTTCTTT
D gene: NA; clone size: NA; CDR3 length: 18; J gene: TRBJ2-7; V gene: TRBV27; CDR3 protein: CASSPTGAVSRSSYEQYF; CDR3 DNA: TGTGCCAGCAGTCCCACGGGAGCGGTTTCTCGGAGCTCCTACGAGCAGTACTTC
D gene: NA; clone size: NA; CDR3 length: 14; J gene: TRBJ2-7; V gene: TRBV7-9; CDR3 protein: CATTGEGGSYEQYF; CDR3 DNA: TGTGCCACCACGGGAGAGGGAGGCTCCTACGAGCAGTACTTC
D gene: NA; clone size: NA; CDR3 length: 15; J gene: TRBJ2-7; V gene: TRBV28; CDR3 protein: CASSRSGAPTYEQYF; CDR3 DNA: TGTGCCAGCAGTCGCTCAGGGGCCCCAACCTACGAGCAGTACTTC